This T cell receptor (beta chain) was observed in a study of T cells in Graves' hyperthyroidism and ophthalmopathy. The investigators amplified TCR beta CDR3 regions from RNA transcripts. An initial round of RT-PCR targeting the TCR CDR3 relied on the HTBI primer set. TCRdb reanalysed the multiplex PCR reads using MiXCR and keeps one entry per CDR3 protein. Of 250,000 to 300,000 distinct CDR3 sequences in the sample, over 15% were seen once. The PBMCs were sourced from fresh peripheral blood (more than 8.5 ml). The V and J ends lost 1 base and 0 bases, in that order; junction bases with no gene match: 4. Germline CDR1 and CDR2: LGHDT and YNNKEL (reference sequence). This CDR3 has 16 amino acids. This clonotype was observed at least ten times.

The sequencing input was blood. This clonotype was obtained from a woman aged 55 to 70 with Graves' ophthalmopathy. The chain is built from TRBV3-1 and TRBJ2-3; 7 bases map to TRBD2. The CDR3 DNA follows: TGTGCCAGCAGCCAAGCCGGGACTATTAGCACAGATACGCAGTATTTT. Translation: CASSQAGTISTDTQYF.